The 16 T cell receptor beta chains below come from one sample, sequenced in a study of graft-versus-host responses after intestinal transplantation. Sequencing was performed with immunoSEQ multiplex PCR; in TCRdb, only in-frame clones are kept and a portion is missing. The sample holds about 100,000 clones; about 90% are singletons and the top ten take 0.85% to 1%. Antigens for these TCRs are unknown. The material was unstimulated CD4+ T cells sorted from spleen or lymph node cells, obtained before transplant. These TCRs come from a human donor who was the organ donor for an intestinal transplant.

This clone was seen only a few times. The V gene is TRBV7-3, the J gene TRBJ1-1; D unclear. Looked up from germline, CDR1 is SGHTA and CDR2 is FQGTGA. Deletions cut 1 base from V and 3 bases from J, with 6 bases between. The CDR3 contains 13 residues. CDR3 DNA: TGTGCCAGCAGCTTAATGAGGGACACTGAAGCTTTCTTT. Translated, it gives CASSLMRDTEAFF.

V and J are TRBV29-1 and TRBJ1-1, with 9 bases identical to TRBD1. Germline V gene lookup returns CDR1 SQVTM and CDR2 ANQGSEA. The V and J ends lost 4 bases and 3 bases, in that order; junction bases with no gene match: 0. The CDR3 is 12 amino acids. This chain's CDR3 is CSVGDRDTEAFF. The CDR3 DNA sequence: TGCAGCGTTGGGGACAGGGACACTGAAGCTTTCTTT.

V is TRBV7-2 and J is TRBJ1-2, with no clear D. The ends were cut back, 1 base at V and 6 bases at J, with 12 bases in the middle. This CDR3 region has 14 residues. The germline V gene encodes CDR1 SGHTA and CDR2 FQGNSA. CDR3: CASSLVIWGDGYTF. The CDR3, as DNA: TGTGCCAGCAGCTTAGTGATATGGGGTGATGGCTACACCTTC.

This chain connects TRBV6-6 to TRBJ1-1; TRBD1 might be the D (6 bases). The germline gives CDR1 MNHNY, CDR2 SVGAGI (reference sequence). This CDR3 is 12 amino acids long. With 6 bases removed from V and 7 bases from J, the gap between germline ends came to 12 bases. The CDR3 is CASRGGLREAFF. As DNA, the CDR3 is TGTGCCAGCAGGGGGGGGCTACGTGAAGCTTTCTTT.

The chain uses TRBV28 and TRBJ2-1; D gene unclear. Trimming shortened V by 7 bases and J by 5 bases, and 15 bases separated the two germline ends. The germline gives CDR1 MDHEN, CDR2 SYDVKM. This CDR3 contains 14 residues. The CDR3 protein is CASTSYYKDNEQFF. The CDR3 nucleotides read TGTGCCAGCACCTCCTACTACAAGGACAATGAGCAGTTCTTC.

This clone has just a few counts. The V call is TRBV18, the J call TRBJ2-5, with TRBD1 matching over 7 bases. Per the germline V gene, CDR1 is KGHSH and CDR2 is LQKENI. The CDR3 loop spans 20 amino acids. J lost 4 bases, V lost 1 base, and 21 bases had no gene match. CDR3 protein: CASSPRDRPRDPVQGETQYF. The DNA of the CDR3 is TGTGCCAGCTCACCACGGGACAGACCAAGAGACCCAGTGCAGGGAGAGACCCAGTACTTC.

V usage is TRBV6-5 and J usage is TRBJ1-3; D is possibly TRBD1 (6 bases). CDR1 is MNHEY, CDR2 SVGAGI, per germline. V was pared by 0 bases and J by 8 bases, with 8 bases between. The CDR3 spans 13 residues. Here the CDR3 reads CASSYSQGYTIYF. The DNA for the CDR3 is TGTGCCAGCAGTTACTCACAGGGATACACCATATATTTT.

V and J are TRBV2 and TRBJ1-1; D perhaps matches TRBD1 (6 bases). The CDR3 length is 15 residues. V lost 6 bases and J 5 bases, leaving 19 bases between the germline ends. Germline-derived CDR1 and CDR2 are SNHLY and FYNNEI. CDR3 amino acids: CASRPPGGLRTEAFF. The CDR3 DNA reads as TGTGCCAGCAGACCACCGGGGGGCCTGCGGACTGAAGCTTTCTTT.

CDR3 nucleotides: TGTGCCAGTAGTAACTCAGGGGGTACTAATGAAAAACTGTTTTTT. As protein: CASSNSGGTNEKLFF. This chain uses TRBV19 with TRBJ1-4, with TRBD1 identical over 7 bases. CDR3 length equals 15 residues. V was clipped by 4 bases and J by 2 bases; unmatched bases: 4. CDR1 is LNHDA, CDR2 SQIVND, per germline (reference sequence).

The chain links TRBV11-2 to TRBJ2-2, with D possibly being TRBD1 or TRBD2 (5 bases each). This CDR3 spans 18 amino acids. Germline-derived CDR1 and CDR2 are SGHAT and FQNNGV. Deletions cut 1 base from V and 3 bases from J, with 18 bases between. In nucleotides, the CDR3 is TGTGCCAGCAGCTTAGTTAGAACGGGACGGAACTACACCGGGGAGCTGTTTTTT. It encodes CASSLVRTGRNYTGELFF.

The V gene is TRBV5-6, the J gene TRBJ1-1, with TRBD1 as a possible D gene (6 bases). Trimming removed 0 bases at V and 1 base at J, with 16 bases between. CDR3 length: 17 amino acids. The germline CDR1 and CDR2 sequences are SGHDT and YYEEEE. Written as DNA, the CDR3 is TGTGCCAGCAGCTTGGTTGTGGGGGCCGACCAGAACACTGAAGCTTTCTTT. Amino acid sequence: CASSLVVGADQNTEAFF.

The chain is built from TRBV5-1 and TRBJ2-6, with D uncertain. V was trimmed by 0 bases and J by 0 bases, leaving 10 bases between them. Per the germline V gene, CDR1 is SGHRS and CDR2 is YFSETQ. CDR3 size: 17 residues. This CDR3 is CASSLDLRSSGANVLTF. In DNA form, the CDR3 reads TGCGCCAGCAGCTTGGATCTTAGGAGCTCTGGGGCCAACGTCCTGACTTTC. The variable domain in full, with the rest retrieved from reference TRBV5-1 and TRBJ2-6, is KAGVTQTPRYLIKTRGQQVTLSCSPISGHRSVSWYQQTPGQGLQFLFEYFSETQRNKGNFPGRFSGRQFSNSRSEMNVSTLELGDSALYLCASSLDLRSSGANVLTFGAGSRLTVL.

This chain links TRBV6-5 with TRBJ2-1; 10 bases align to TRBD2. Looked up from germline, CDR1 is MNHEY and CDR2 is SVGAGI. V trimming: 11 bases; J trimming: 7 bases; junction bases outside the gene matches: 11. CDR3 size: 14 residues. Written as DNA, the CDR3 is TGTGCCTCGCGTAAGATAGCGGGGGGAAATGAGCAGTTCTTC. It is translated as CASRKIAGGNEQFF.

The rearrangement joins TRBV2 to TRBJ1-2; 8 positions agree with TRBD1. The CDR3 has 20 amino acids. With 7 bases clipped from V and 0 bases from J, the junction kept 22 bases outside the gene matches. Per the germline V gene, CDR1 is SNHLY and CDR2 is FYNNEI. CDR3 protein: CASTPGGQGAPDKPNYGYTF. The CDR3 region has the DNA TGTGCCAGCACTCCTGGGGGTCAGGGGGCGCCGGATAAACCTAACTATGGCTACACCTTC.

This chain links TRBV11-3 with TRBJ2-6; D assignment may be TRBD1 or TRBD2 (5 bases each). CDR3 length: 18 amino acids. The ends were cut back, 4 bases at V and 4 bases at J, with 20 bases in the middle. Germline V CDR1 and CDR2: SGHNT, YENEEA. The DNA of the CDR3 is TGTGCCAGCAGCTGCCGGGACGGATCTTTTTGGGGGGCCAACGTCCTGACTTTC. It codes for CASSCRDGSFWGANVLTF. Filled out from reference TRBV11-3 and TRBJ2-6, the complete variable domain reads EAGVVQSPRYKIIEKKQPVAFWCNPISGHNTLYWYLQNLGQGPELLIRYENEEAVDDSQLPKDRFSAERLKGVDSTLKIQPAELGDSAVYLCASSCRDGSFWGANVLTFGAGSRLTVL.

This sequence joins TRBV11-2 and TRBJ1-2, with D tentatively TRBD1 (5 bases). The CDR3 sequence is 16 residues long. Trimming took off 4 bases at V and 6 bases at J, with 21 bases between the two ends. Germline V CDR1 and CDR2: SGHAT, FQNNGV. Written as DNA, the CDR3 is TGTGCCAGCAGCTCCCTTCAGGGACCATATCCCCATGGCTACACCTTC. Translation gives CASSSLQGPYPHGYTF.